These T cell receptor beta chains were read from a single sample in a study of T cells expressing NK-cell markers. One entry per CDR3 protein, without DNA, is what TCRdb gives after re-calling the 5' RACE reads. In all, the sample yields a few hundred thousand distinct CDR3 sequences. The sample taken for sequencing was blood T cells: a sorted CD56 or NKG2C T cell subset, CD4+ or CD8+ T cells, or bulk PBMC T cells (not recorded which). These receptors all stem from a man between 18 and 69 years old in good health. Each CDR3 is given with its conserved first and last residue.

>TRBV6-5|17|TRBJ1-6
CASSPTGREVQNSPLHF
>TRBV29-1|14|TRBJ2-2
CSVGQGANTGELFF
>TRBV12-3/TRBV12-4|15|TRBJ2-7
CASSLAQGENYEQYF
>TRBV5-6|15|TRBJ1-1
CASSFTSGGNTEAFF
>TRBV28|15|TRBJ1-2
CASSSRGQGQRGYTF
>TRBV7-2|15|TRBJ1-1
CASSPPIQGNTEAFF
>TRBV6-1|14|TRBJ1-1
CASSDMTVSTEAFF
>TRBV6-1|15|TRBJ2-2
CASRSRQANTGELFF
>TRBV12-3/TRBV12-4|14|TRBJ1-5
CASSPTGDSQPQHF
>TRBV23-1|19|TRBJ1-1
CASSPHQTAVSRFSAEAFF
>TRBV2|14|TRBJ1-6
CASRGTQYNSPLHF
>TRBV11-2|16|TRBJ2-3
CASSLGLAGIADTQYF
>TRBV6-1|16|TRBJ2-4
CASSPWMAIAKNIQYF
>TRBV12-3/TRBV12-4|18|TRBJ2-3
CASSSQTRGHVWTDTQYF
>TRBV14|18|TRBJ2-2
CASSQAPSRGGYTGELFF
>TRBV3-1|15|TRBJ1-2
CASSQARRAGYGYTF
>TRBV15|17|TRBJ2-7
CATSRDIRGDWGYEQYF
>TRBV4-2|15|TRBJ2-7
CASSQDWGPAYEQYF
>TRBV27|12|TRBJ1-2
CASSNYRGGYTF
>TRBV6-2/TRBV6-3|14|TRBJ2-5
CASTSWDRGETQYF
>TRBV20-1|14|TRBJ1-1
CSASSLWALTEAFF
>TRBV6-6|13|TRBJ1-1
CAGEGGVDTEAFF